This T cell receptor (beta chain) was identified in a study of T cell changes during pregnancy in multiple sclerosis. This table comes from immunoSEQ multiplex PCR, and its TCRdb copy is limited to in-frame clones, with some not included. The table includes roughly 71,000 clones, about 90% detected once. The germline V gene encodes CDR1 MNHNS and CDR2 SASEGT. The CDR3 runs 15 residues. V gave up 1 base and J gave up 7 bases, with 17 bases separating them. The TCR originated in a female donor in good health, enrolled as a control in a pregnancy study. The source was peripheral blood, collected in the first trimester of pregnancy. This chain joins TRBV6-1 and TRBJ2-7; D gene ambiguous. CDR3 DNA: TGTGCCAGCAGTGAAGGGGCAGTGCGCCCTTGGGAGCAGTACTTC. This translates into CASSEGAVRPWEQYF.